The 25 T cell receptor beta chains given below trace back to one sample, sequenced in a study of shared clonotypes between healthy human individuals. The repertoire was sequenced with immunoSEQ multiplex PCR; TCRdb's copy has only in-frame clones and lacks some. This table holds hundreds of thousands of clones, nearly 97% found once. Naive CD8 cells lacked CD45RO and underwent positive selection for CCR7, leaving out terminally differentiated effector memory CD45RA+ cells. Sequencing was done on a sample of naive CD8+ T cells sorted from blood. The receptors were sampled from a woman aged 25 to 39 in good health.

This chain uses TRBV2 with TRBJ2-7, with 11 bases that match TRBD1. This CDR3 is 14 amino acids long. V shed 6 bases, J shed 3 bases, and the junction held 4 bases outside the gene matches. Germline-derived CDR1 and CDR2 are SNHLY and FYNNEI. Here the CDR3 DNA reads TGTGCCAGCAGCGAGGACAGGGGGCTCTACGAGCAGTACTTC. Residues: CASSEDRGLYEQYF. Based on the CDR3 plus reference TRBV2 and TRBJ2-7, the full variable domain is EPEVTQTPSHQVTQMGQEVILRCVPISNHLYFYWYRQILGQKVEFLVSFYNNEISEKSEIFDDQFSVERPDGSNFTLKIRSTKLEDSAMYFCASSEDRGLYEQYFGPGTRLTVT.

A note on this clone: The sample contains more than one DNA sequence encoding this CDR3. The CDR3 here is CASSLTGTNEKLFF. CDR3 DNA sequence: TGTGCCAGCAGTTTGACAGGGACTAATGAAAAACTGTTTTTT. The J gene is TRBJ1-4, the V gene TRBV28; the match to TRBD1 covers 7 bases. From germline, CDR1 is MDHEN and CDR2 SYDVKM. CDR3 size: 14 residues. Trimming cost V 3 bases and J 2 bases; bases outside gene matches: 0.

The chain has TRBV29-1 and TRBJ2-7; tentative D call: TRBD1 (5 bases). The CDR3 length is 12 residues. The V gene's germline CDR1 is SQVTM and CDR2 ANQGSEA. V was cut by 7 bases and J by 2 bases, with 12 bases left in between. The CDR3 loop is CSAADTTYEQYF. CDR3 coding DNA: TGCAGCGCTGCGGACACCACCTACGAGCAGTACTTC.

The rearrangement uses TRBV5-6 and TRBJ1-1; TRBD1 might be the D (5 bases). This CDR3 is 13 amino acids long. Germline V gene lookup returns CDR1 SGHDT and CDR2 YYEEEE. V gave up 0 bases and J gave up 4 bases, with 7 bases separating them. CDR3 amino acids: CASSLAGPTEAFF. CDR3 in DNA: TGTGCCAGCAGCTTGGCAGGGCCCACTGAAGCTTTCTTT.

The V gene is TRBV13, the J gene TRBJ2-1, with D perhaps being TRBD1 or TRBD2 (5 bases each). The germline V gene encodes CDR1 PRHDT and CDR2 FYEKMQ (reference sequence). Trimming removed 0 bases from V and 15 bases from J, with 18 bases in between. This CDR3 is built from 14 residues. The CDR3, as DNA: TGTGCCAGCAGCTTAGGGGACACTAGACGGACCGTGTTCTTC. Translating gives CASSLGDTRRTVFF.

This clone showed up just once. The genes are TRBV27 and TRBJ1-1, with a tentative D call TRBD1 (5 bases). The CDR3 is 14 residues long. Deletions cut 3 bases from V and 5 bases from J, with 13 bases between. CDR1 MNHEY and CDR2 SMNVEV come from the germline V gene (reference sequence). As DNA, the CDR3 is TGTGCCAGCAGTTTTGGGCAATCAGGGACTGAAGCTTTCTTT. Encoded protein: CASSFGQSGTEAFF.

V and J are TRBV10-3 and TRBJ2-1; 13 positions match TRBD2. Looked up from germline, CDR1 is ENHRY and CDR2 is SYGVKD. The V segment lost 8 bases and the J segment 8 bases; nucleotides outside the gene matches: 6. The CDR3 runs 14 residues. The CDR3 DNA reads as TGTGCCATCGGGACTAGCGGGAAGTTCGATGAGCAGTTCTTC. As protein: CAIGTSGKFDEQFF.

The CDR3 spells CASSLVQGGGTQYF. The CDR3 DNA reads TGTGCCAGCAGCTTAGTCCAGGGAGGCGGGACCCAGTACTTC. This rearrangement joins TRBV11-2 to TRBJ2-5, with D possibly TRBD2 on 6 matching bases. Trimming took off 1 base at V and 7 bases at J, with 13 bases between the two ends. This CDR3 has 14 amino acids. CDR1 is SGHAT and CDR2 is FQNNGV in the germline V gene.

The rearrangement uses TRBV27 and TRBJ1-5, with TRBD1 identical over 9 bases. The CDR3 consists of 15 residues. The trim removed 3 bases at V and 4 bases at J, leaving 4 bases unmatched. The germline V gene has CDR1 MNHEY and CDR2 SMNVEV (reference sequence). The CDR3 protein is CASSFVTGGNQPQHF. The CDR3, as DNA: TGTGCCAGCAGTTTTGTGACAGGGGGGAATCAGCCCCAGCATTTT.

The chain combines TRBV6-5 with TRBJ2-5; TRBD2 matches 10 bases. Judging by the DNA end, TRBJ2-7 fits better; the J call may be wrong. The CDR3 runs 16 residues. In germline, CDR1 is MNHEY, CDR2 SVGAGI. The CDR3 is CASSYSLAGVLYEQYF. CDR3 nucleotides: TGTGCCAGCAGTTACTCCCTAGCGGGAGTGTTGTACGAGCAGTACTTC.

The chain employs TRBV7-3 and TRBJ1-2, with TRBD1 identical over 7 bases. The CDR3 loop spans 19 amino acids. In germline, CDR1 is SGHTA, CDR2 FQGTGA. The trim removed 3 bases at V and 2 bases at J, leaving 18 bases unmatched. CDR3 in DNA: TGTGCCAGCAGCTTGGGTCCCGGGACAGTAAACTCCTCAAACTATGGCTACACCTTC. Protein sequence: CASSLGPGTVNSSNYGYTF.

The rearrangement uses TRBV6-1 and TRBJ2-1; D is unresolved. The ends were cut back, 0 bases at V and 8 bases at J, with 14 bases in the middle. Germline V gene data show CDR1 as MNHNS and CDR2 as SASEGT. The CDR3 sequence is 15 residues long. CDR3 nucleotides: TGTGCCAGCAGTGAAGCGGTCCCCCATGTGGATGAGCAGTTCTTC. Translation: CASSEAVPHVDEQFF.

The rearrangement joins TRBV7-9 to TRBJ2-1, with 14 bases matching TRBD2. Germline V gene sequence: CDR1 SEHNR, CDR2 FQNEAQ (reference sequence). The CDR3 sequence is 18 residues long. Trimming at V came to 4 bases and at J to 1 base, leaving 6 bases not matched to a gene. The CDR3 region has the DNA TGTGCCAGCAGCTCGGGGACTAGCGGGAGAGGATCCTACAATGAGCAGTTCTTC. Protein: CASSSGTSGRGSYNEQFF.

V usage is TRBV9 and J usage is TRBJ2-1, with 11 bases matching TRBD2. The V gene's germline CDR1 is SGDLS and CDR2 YYNGEE. The CDR3 length is 16 residues. Losses at the gene ends were 6 bases for V and 4 bases for J; bases not matched to a gene: 9. CDR3 sequence: CASTDLAGGSYNEQFF. The CDR3 DNA follows: TGTGCCAGCACCGATTTAGCGGGAGGGTCGTACAATGAGCAGTTCTTC.

The rearrangement links TRBV18 to TRBJ1-2; 7 bases fit TRBD1. This CDR3 region has 14 residues. CDR1 is KGHSH, CDR2 LQKENI, per germline. Trimming removed 3 bases from V and 4 bases from J; junction bases left unmatched: 5. The CDR3 bases are TGTGCCAGCTCACCTGACAGGGCCTTCTATGGCTACACCTTC. Translated: CASSPDRAFYGYTF. Using reference TRBV18 and TRBJ1-2 for the parts outside the CDR3, the full variable domain is NAGVMQNPRHLVRRRGQEARLRCSPMKGHSHVYWYRQLPEEGLKFMVYLQKENIIDESGMPKERFSAEFPKEGPSILRIQQVVRGDSAAYFCASSPDRAFYGYTFGSGTRLTVV.

This chain connects TRBV7-8 to TRBJ2-1; D gene unclear. Germline assignment: CDR1 SGHVS and CDR2 FQNEAQ. This CDR3 contains 17 residues. Trimming stripped 1 base from V and 0 bases from J, with 13 bases between. CDR3 nucleotides: TGTGCCAGCAGCTTAGAGATAGCCCCGAGCTCCTACAATGAGCAGTTCTTC. Protein sequence: CASSLEIAPSSYNEQFF.

This chain connects TRBV15 to TRBJ2-2, with D perhaps matching TRBD1 (6 bases). Trimming shortened V by 0 bases and J by 10 bases, and 18 bases separated the two germline ends. This CDR3 has 16 residues. Germline V lookup: CDR1 LNHNV, CDR2 YYDKDF (reference sequence). The CDR3 spells CATSRETFDRSVELFF. CDR3 coding DNA: TGTGCCACCAGCAGAGAGACTTTCGACAGGTCGGTGGAGCTGTTTTTT. The full variable domain, rest sourced from reference TRBV15 and TRBJ2-2, is DAMVIQNPRYQVTQFGKPVTLSCSQTLNHNVMYWYQQKSSQAPKLLFHYYDKDFNNEADTPDNFQSRRPNTSFCFLDIRSPGLGDTAMYLCATSRETFDRSVELFFGEGSRLTVL.

The V gene is TRBV2, the J gene TRBJ2-7, with 8 bases matching TRBD1. CDR3 size: 14 residues. J lost 2 bases, V lost 4 bases, and 4 bases had no gene match. Germline assignment: CDR1 SNHLY and CDR2 FYNNEI. The CDR3 loop is CASSAGQGPYEQYF. In DNA, the CDR3 is TGTGCCAGCAGTGCTGGACAGGGACCCTACGAGCAGTACTTC.

The genes are TRBV7-9 and TRBJ2-3, with a tentative D call TRBD2 (6 bases). Per germline, CDR1 SEHNR and CDR2 FQNEAQ (reference sequence). V was cut by 6 bases and J by 0 bases, with 16 bases left in between. CDR3 length: 16 residues. This CDR3 is CASSLASWSSTDTQYF. The DNA of the CDR3 is TGTGCCAGCAGTCTAGCGAGCTGGAGCAGCACAGATACGCAGTATTTT.

This chain links TRBV11-2 with TRBJ2-1, with 8 nucleotides matching TRBD1. The CDR3 length is 16 residues. The V gene end was trimmed by 2 bases and the J gene end by 6 bases; junction bases not matched to a gene: 9. Germline V CDR1 and CDR2: SGHAT, FQNNGV. This CDR3 reads CASSLQGAARGNEQFF. The CDR3 region has the DNA TGTGCCAGCAGCTTACAGGGGGCCGCACGTGGCAATGAGCAGTTCTTC.

The V gene is TRBV19, the J gene TRBJ1-5, with D unresolved. Germline V gives CDR1 LNHDA, CDR2 SQIVND (reference sequence). V dropped 6 bases and J dropped 6 bases, with 15 bases sitting between them. The CDR3 spans 14 residues. CDR3 protein: CASSFGGRTQPQHF. CDR3 bases: TGTGCCAGTAGCTTCGGAGGAAGAACTCAGCCCCAGCATTTT. Together with reference TRBV19 and TRBJ1-5, the CDR3 gives the full variable domain: DGGITQSPKYLFRKEGQNVTLSCEQNLNHDAMYWYRQDPGQGLRLIYYSQIVNDFQKGDIAEGYSVSREKKESFPLTVTSAQKNPTAFYLCASSFGGRTQPQHFGDGTRLSIL.

This clone was seen once. The V gene is TRBV7-6, the J gene TRBJ2-2; possible D gene TRBD2, 6 bases. CDR1 and CDR2 (germline): SGHVS, FNYEAQ. The V end was cut by 4 bases, the J end by 6 bases, with 12 bases between. This CDR3 region has 14 residues. In DNA form, the CDR3 reads TGTGCCAGCAGCTCCCTGGGGGGTCCCGGGGAGCTGTTTTTT. This gives the protein CASSSLGGPGELFF.

The chain has TRBV11-2 and TRBJ2-7; D possibly corresponds to TRBD2 (7 bases). CDR1 and CDR2 (germline): SGHAT, FQNNGV. The germline V and J ends were trimmed by 5 bases and 2 bases, with 22 bases remaining between them. This CDR3 has 17 amino acids. The CDR3 region has the DNA TGTGCCAGCAGCCCCCCAGTCGGGGGGCCAGGTCCCTACGAGCAGTACTTC. Translation: CASSPPVGGPGPYEQYF.

The CDR3 DNA is TGTGCCAGCAGCCTAACTAAGGTTCGCGAGCAGTACTTC. Translation gives CASSLTKVREQYF. This chain links TRBV7-8 with TRBJ2-7; D gene ambiguous. The CDR3 is 13 residues long. V lost 5 bases and J lost 6, with 14 bases in between. Germline values: CDR1 SGHVS, CDR2 FQNEAQ. The variable domain in full, with the rest retrieved from reference TRBV7-8 and TRBJ2-7, is GAGVSQSPRYKVAKRGQDVALRCDPISGHVSLFWYQQALGQGPEFLTYFQNEAQLDKSGLPSDRFFAERPEGSVSTLKIQRTQQEDSAVYLCASSLTKVREQYFGPGTRLTVT.

J is TRBJ2-2 and V is TRBV7-9; a possible D gene is TRBD2 (7 bases). The V end lost 3 bases, the J end lost 3 bases, and 17 bases lay between the germline ends. CDR3 size: 17 residues. Per germline, CDR1 SEHNR and CDR2 FQNEAQ (reference sequence). CDR3: CASSFPWREGDTGELFF. The CDR3 DNA is TGTGCCAGCAGCTTTCCCTGGAGGGAGGGGGACACCGGGGAGCTGTTTTTT.